This T cell receptor beta chain was identified during a study of vaccination and CD4 T cells after COVID-19. Study information: Six men and four women formed the convalescents, two being Hispanic. Cultures acting as controls obtained a CEFX pool, an HIV-1 Nef pool, or no peptide.

Germline V gene lookup returns CDR1 SGHDT and CDR2 YYEEEE. Trimming cost V 6 bases and J 3 bases; bases outside gene matches: 9. CDR3 size: 15 residues. On this clonotype: No antigen is known for it.

Treatment here: approximately nine-day PBMC culture with coronavirus spike peptide pools or control peptides (ViraFEST assay). From the unexposed donor, CD4+ T cells were collected ahead of the COVID-19 pandemic (2011-2018). For ViraFEST, peptide pools expanded antigen-specific T cells, after which the TCRs were sequenced. An Oncomine TCR Beta short-read assay was used to sequence the DNA from cultured CD4+ T cells. From the PCR reads, TCRdb called clonotypes with MiXCR, one entry per CDR3 protein. The repertoire consists of around 10,000 distinct CDR3 sequences, with 30% to 40% occurring once and the leading ten covering about an eighth. Notes on the study in general: When vaccine-specific clones from convalescent patients were examined, 304 of 307 were spike mono-reactive.

The chain recombines TRBV5-6 with TRBJ2-7, with TRBD1 matching 10 bases. This sequence originates from a human donor in good health. Source material: CD4+ T cells from blood, cultured in vitro. CDR3 amino acids: CASMFLGTGVYEQYF. The CDR3 nucleotides are TGTGCCAGCATGTTTCTCGGGACAGGGGTCTACGAGCAGTACTTC.